Listed here are 8 T cell receptor beta chains from one sample, sequenced in a study of T cell responses to AZD1222 COVID-19 vaccine. The data were produced by immunoSEQ multiplex PCR, yet TCRdb's version contains in-frame clones alone and is incomplete. The repertoire consists of roughly 100,000 clones, with about 86% occurring once and the leading ten covering under 1.5%. The specimen was peripheral blood, collected on day 0 of AZD1222 vaccination. These receptors originate from an adult in good health.

This sequence joins TRBV2 and TRBJ1-2; tentatively, D is TRBD1 (6 bases). V shed 4 bases and J shed 3 bases, with 18 bases lying between them. CDR1 is SNHLY, CDR2 FYNNEI, per germline. This CDR3 has 16 residues. Here the CDR3 DNA reads TGTGCCAGCAGTGTTTCCTGGCGGGGGGCGGACTATGGCTACACCTTC. Translating it yields CASSVSWRGADYGYTF.

The chain links TRBV19 to TRBJ1-5; weak D call: TRBD1 (6 bases). This CDR3 is 15 amino acids long. The germline V gene encodes CDR1 LNHDA and CDR2 SQIVND (reference sequence). Trimming cost V 1 base and J 0 bases, with 7 bases left between them. The CDR3 loop reads CASSIADSSNQPQHF. CDR3 coding DNA: TGTGCCAGTAGTATAGCGGACAGTAGCAATCAGCCCCAGCATTTT.

This chain links TRBV6-1 with TRBJ1-5; maybe TRBD1 (5 bases). The CDR3 sequence is 16 residues long. Looked up from germline, CDR1 is MNHNS and CDR2 is SASEGT. Trimming took off 4 bases at V and 4 bases at J, with 17 bases between the two ends. In DNA, the CDR3 is TGTGCCAGCAGTGGAGGGACTGCTGTCAAGAATCAGCCCCAGCATTTT. This encodes CASSGGTAVKNQPQHF.

CDR3 DNA: TGTGCCAGCGGGCGTGGACAAAGCTCCTACAATGAGCAGTTCTTC. Its translation: CASGRGQSSYNEQFF. The J gene is TRBJ2-1, the V gene TRBV9; TRBD1 might be the D (5 bases). CDR1 and CDR2 from the germline V gene are SGDLS and YYNGEE. Between the trimmed V and J ends, which lost 7 bases and 0 bases, there was a span of 14 bases. There are 15 residues in the CDR3. Together with reference TRBV9 and TRBJ2-1, the CDR3 gives the full variable domain: DSGVTQTPKHLITATGQRVTLRCSPRSGDLSVYWYQQSLDQGLQFLIQYYNGEERAKGNILERFSAQQFPDLHSELNLSSLELGDSALYFCASGRGQSSYNEQFFGPGTRLTVL.

The gene calls are TRBV28 and TRBJ1-1; possibly TRBD1 for D (6 bases). Between the trimmed V and J ends, which lost 3 bases and 0 bases, there was a span of 17 bases. The germline CDR1 and CDR2 sequences are MDHEN and SYDVKM. CDR3 length equals 17 residues. CDR3 in amino acids: CASSLPNPGQMNTEAFF. As DNA, the CDR3 is TGTGCCAGCAGTTTGCCAAACCCTGGACAGATGAACACTGAAGCTTTCTTT.

This chain uses TRBV28 with TRBJ1-2; 7 bases match TRBD1. V lost 6 bases to trimming and J lost 0 bases; unmatched junction nucleotides: 4. CDR3 length: 14 amino acids. Germline values: CDR1 MDHEN, CDR2 SYDVKM. CDR3 amino acids: CASSLGTANYGYTF. The CDR3 DNA reads TGTGCCAGCAGCCTGGGGACAGCTAACTATGGCTACACCTTC.

This sequence joins TRBV2 and TRBJ2-5; 9 nucleotides agree with TRBD1. J gave up 2 bases and V 9 bases, and 4 bases lay outside the gene matches. This CDR3 has 13 amino acids. CDR1 is SNHLY and CDR2 is FYNNEI in the germline V gene. In DNA form, the CDR3 reads TGTGCCAGTAAACAGGGGGCACAAGAGACCCAGTACTTC. Protein: CASKQGAQETQYF.

J is TRBJ1-5 and V is TRBV27; no clear D. With 2 bases removed from V and 0 bases from J, the gap between germline ends came to 2 bases. Germline lookup yields CDR1 MNHEY and CDR2 SMNVEV (reference sequence). The CDR3 sequence is 13 residues long. This CDR3 is CASSLGSNQPQHF. As DNA, the CDR3 is TGTGCCAGCAGTTTAGGTAGCAATCAGCCCCAGCATTTT.